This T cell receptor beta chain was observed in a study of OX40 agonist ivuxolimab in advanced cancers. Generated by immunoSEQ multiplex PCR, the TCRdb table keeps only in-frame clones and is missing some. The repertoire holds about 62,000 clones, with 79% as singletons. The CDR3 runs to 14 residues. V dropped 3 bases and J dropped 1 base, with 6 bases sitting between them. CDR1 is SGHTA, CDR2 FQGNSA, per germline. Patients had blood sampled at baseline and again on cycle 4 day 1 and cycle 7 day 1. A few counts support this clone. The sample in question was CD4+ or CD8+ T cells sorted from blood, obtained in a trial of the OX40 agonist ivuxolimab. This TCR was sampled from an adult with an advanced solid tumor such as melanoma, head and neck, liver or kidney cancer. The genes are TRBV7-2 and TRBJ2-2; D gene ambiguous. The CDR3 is CASSFLLNTGELFF. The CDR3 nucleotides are TGTGCCAGCAGCTTTCTCCTGAACACCGGGGAGCTGTTTTTT.